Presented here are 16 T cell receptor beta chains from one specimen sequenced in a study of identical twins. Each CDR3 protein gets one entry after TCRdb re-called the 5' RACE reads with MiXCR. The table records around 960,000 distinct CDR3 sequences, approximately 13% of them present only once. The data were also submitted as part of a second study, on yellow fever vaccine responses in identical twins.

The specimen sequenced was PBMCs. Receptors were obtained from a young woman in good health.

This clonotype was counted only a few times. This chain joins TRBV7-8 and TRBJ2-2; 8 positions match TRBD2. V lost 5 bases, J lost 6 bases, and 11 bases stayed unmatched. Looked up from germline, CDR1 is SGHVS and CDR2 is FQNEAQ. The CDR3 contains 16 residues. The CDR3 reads CASSPLEVAGSGELFF. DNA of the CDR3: TGTGCCAGCAGCCCCCTCGAGGTAGCGGGGTCCGGGGAGCTGTTTTTT.

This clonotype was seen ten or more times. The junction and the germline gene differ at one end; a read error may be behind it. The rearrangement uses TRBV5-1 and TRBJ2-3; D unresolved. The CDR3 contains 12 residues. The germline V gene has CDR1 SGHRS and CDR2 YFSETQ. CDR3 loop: CASSPPTDTQYF. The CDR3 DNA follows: TGTGCCAGCAGTCCCCCCACAGATACGCAGTATTTT.

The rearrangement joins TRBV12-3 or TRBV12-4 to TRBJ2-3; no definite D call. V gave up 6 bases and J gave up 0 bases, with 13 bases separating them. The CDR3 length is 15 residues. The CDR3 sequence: CASSHRGVSTDTQYF. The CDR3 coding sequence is TGTGCCAGCAGCCACCGTGGGGTTAGCACAGATACGCAGTATTTT.

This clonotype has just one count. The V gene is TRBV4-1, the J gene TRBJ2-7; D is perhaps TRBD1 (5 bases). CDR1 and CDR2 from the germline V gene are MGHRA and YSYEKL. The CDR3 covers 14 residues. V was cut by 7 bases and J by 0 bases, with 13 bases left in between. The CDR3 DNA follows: TGCGCCAGCACCGACAGCCCAAGCTCCTACGAGCAGTACTTC. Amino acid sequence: CASTDSPSSYEQYF.

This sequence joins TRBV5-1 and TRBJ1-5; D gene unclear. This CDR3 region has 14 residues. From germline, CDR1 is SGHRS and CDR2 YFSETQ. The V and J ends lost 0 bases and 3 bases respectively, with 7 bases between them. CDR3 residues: CASSLDWVNQPQHF. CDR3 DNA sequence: TGCGCCAGCAGCTTGGATTGGGTCAATCAGCCCCAGCATTTT.

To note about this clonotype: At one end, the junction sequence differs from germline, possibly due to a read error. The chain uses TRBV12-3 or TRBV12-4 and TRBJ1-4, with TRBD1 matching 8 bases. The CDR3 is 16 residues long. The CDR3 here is CASSYRQGLADEILFF. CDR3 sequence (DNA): TGTGCCAGCAGCTACCGACAGGGGCTAGCGGATGAAATACTGTTTTTT.

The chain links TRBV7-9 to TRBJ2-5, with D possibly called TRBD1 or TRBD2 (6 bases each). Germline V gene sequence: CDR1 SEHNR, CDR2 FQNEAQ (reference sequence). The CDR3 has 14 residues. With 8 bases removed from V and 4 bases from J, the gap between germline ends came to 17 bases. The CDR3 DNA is TGTGCCAGCTATGCTTATGGAGGGGGAGAGACCCAGTACTTC. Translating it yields CASYAYGGGETQYF.

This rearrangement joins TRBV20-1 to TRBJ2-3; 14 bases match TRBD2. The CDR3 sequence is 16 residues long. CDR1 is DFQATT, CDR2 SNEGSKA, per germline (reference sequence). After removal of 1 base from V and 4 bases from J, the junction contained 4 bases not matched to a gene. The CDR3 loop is CSARGGTSGGADTQYF. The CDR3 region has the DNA TGCAGTGCTAGAGGGGGGACTAGCGGGGGTGCAGATACGCAGTATTTT.

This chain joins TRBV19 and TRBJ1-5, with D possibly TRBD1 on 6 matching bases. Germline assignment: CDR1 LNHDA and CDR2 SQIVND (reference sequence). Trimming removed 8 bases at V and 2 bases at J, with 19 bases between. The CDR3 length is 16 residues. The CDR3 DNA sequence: TGTGCCAGTGGGGACACGGGGGAGGAGGGCAATCAGCCCCAGCATTTT. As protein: CASGDTGEEGNQPQHF.

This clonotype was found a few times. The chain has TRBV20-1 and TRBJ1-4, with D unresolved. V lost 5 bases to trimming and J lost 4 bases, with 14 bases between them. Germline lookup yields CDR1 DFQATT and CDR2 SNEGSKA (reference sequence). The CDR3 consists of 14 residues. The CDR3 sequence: CSAQRSGNNEKLFF. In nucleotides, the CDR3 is TGCAGTGCTCAAAGGAGCGGGAATAATGAAAAACTGTTTTTT.

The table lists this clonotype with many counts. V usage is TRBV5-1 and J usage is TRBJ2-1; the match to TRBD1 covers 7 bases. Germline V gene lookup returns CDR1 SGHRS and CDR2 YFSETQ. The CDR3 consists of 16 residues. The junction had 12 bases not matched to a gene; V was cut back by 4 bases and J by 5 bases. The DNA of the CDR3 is TGCGCCAGCAGCGATCCCGGGACAGCAACGCACAATGAGCAGTTCTTC. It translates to CASSDPGTATHNEQFF.

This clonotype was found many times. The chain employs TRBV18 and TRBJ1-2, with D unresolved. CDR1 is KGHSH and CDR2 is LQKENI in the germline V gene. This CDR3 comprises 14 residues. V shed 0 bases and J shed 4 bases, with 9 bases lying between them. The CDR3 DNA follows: TGTGCCAGCTCACCACCGACACCAACCTATGGCTACACCTTC. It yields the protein CASSPPTPTYGYTF.

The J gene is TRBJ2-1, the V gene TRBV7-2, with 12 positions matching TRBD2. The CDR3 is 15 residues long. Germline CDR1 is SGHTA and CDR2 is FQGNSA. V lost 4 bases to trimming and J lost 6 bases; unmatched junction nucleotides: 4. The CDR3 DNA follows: TGTGCCAGCAGCTGGACTAGCGGGATTTCCAATGAGCAGTTCTTC. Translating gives CASSWTSGISNEQFF.

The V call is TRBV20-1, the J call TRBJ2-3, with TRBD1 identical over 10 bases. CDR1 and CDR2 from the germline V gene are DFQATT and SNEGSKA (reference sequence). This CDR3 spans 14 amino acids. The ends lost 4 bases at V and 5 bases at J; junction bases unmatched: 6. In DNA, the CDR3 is TGCAGTGCTACCCGAAGGACAGGGGGAGATACGCAGTATTTT. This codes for CSATRRTGGDTQYF.

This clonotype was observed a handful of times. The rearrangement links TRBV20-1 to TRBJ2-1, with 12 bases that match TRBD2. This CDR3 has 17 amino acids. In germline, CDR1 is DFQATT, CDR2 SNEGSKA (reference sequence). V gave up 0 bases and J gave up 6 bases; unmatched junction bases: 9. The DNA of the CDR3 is TGCAGTGCTAGAGACCCGGGTCTAGCGGGAGGGTCCAATGAGCAGTTCTTC. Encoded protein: CSARDPGLAGGSNEQFF.

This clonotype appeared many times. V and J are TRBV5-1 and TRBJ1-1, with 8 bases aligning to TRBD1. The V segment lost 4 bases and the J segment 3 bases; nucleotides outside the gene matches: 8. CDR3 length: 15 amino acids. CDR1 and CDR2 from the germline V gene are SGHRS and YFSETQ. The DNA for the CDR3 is TGCGCCAGCAGCCAGGGGGCATGGGCGGACACTGAAGCTTTCTTT. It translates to CASSQGAWADTEAFF.